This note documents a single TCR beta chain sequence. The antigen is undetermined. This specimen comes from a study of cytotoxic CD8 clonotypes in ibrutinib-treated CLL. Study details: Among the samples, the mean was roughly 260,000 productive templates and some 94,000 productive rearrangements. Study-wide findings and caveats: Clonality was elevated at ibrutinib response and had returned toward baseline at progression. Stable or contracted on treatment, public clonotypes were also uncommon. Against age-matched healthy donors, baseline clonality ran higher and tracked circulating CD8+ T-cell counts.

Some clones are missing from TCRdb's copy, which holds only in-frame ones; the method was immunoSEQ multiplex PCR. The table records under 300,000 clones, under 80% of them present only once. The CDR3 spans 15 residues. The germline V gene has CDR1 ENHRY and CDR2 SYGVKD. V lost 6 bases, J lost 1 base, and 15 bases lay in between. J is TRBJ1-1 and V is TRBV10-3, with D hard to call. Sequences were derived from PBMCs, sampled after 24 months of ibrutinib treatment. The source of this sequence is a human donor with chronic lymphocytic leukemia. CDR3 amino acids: CAISIEAPGNTEAFF. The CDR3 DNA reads TGTGCCATCAGCATAGAGGCCCCGGGGAACACTGAAGCTTTCTTT.